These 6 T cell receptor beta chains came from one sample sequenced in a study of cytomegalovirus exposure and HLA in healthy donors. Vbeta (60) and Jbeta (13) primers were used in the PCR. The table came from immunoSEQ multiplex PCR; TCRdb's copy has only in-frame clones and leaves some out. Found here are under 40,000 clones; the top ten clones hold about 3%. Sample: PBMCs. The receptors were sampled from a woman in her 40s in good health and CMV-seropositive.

The CDR3 here is CAWRTANRVYYNEQFF. The CDR3 nucleotides are TGTGCCTGGAGGACCGCCAACAGGGTTTACTACAATGAGCAGTTCTTC. The chain couples TRBV30 to TRBJ2-1, with TRBD1 as a possible D gene (6 bases). The germline V gene has CDR1 GTSNPN and CDR2 SVGIG (reference sequence). Trimming cost V 3 bases and J 3 bases, with 18 bases left between them. The CDR3 spans 16 residues.

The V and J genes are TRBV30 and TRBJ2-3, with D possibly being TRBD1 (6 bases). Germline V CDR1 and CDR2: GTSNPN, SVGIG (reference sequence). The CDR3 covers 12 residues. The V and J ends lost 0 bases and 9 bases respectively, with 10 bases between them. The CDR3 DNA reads TGTGCCTGGAGTGTCGAAGGGACAACGCAGTATTTT. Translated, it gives CAWSVEGTTQYF.

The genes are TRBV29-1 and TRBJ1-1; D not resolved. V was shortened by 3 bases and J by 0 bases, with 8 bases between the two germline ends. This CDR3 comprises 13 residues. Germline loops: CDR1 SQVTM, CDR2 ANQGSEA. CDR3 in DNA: TGCAGCGTTGATGAGGACTTGAACACTGAAGCTTTCTTT. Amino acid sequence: CSVDEDLNTEAFF.

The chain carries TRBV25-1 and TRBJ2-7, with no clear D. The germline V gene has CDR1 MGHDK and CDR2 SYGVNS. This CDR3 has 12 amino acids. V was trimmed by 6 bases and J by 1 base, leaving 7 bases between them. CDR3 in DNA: TGTGCCAGCAGCATCGGTTCCTACGAGCAGTACTTC. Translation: CASSIGSYEQYF.

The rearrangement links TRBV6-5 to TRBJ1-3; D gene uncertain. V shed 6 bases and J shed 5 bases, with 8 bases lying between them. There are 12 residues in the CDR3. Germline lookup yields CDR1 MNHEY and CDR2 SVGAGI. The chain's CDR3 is CASRNGRNTIYF. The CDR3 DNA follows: TGTGCCAGCAGAAACGGGAGAAACACCATATATTTT.

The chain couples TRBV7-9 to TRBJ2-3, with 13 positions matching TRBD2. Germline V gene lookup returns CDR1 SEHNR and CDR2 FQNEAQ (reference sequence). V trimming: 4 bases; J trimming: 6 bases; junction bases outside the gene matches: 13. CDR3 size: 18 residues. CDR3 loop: CASSSPYWTSGSLDTQYF. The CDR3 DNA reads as TGTGCCAGCAGCTCTCCCTATTGGACTAGCGGGAGTCTGGATACGCAGTATTTT.